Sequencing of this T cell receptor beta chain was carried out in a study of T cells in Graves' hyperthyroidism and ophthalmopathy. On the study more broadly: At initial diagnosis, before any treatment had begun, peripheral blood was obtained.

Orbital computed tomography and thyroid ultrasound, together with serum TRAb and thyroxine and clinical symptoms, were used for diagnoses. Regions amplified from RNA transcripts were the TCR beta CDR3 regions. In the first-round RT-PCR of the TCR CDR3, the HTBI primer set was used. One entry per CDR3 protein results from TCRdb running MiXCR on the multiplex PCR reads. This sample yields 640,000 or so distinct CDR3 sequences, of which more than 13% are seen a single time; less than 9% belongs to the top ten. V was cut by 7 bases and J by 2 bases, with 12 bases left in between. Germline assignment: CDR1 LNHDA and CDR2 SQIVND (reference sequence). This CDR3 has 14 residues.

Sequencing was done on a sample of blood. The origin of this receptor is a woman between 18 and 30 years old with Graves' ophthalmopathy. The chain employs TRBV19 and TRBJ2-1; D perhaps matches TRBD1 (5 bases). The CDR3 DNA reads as TGTGCCAGTACCGGCAGGGCAGCCTACAATGAGCAGTTCTTC. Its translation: CASTGRAAYNEQFF. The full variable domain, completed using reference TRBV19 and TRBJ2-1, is DGGITQSPKYLFRKEGQNVTLSCEQNLNHDAMYWYRQDPGQGLRLIYYSQIVNDFQKGDIAEGYSVSREKKESFPLTVTSAQKNPTAFYLCASTGRAAYNEQFFGPGTRLTVL.